This TCR beta chain was identified during a study of T cell repertoires in cytomegalovirus infection. As for the study in general: Public TCR beta signatures were indicative of both CMV infection and a matching HLA type. Notes on the study in general: HLA-C-restricted TCR beta clonotypes specific for CMV led the ex vivo response.

Each CDR3 protein gets one entry after TCRdb re-called the reads with MiXCR. This table holds under 800,000 distinct CDR3 sequences, approximately 24% found once. Germline V gene sequence: CDR1 LNHNV, CDR2 YYDKDF (reference sequence). The ends were cut back, 4 bases at V and 0 bases at J, with 4 bases in the middle. CDR3 length equals 13 residues. A remark on this clonotype: The antigen is unknown.

The J gene is TRBJ1-3, the V gene TRBV15; no clear D. The clonotype comes from a human donor in good health (CMV status not recorded). Some clones in this sample may be carry-over from other donors' samples. The sequenced sample was CD8+ T cells from PBMCs. This CDR3 is CATSTFSGNTIYF. CDR3 sequence (DNA): TGTGCCACCAGCACCTTCTCTGGAAACACCATATATTTT.